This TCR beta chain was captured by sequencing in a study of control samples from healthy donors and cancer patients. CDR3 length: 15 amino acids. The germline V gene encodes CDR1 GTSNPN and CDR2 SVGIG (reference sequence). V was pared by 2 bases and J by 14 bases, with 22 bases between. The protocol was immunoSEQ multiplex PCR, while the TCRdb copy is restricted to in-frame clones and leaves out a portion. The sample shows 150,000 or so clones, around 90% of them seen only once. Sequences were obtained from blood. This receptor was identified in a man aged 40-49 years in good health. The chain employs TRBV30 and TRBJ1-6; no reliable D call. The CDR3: CAWSLRAVGEVALHF. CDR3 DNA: TGTGCCTGGAGTCTAAGGGCGGTCGGAGAGGTGGCCCTCCACTTT.